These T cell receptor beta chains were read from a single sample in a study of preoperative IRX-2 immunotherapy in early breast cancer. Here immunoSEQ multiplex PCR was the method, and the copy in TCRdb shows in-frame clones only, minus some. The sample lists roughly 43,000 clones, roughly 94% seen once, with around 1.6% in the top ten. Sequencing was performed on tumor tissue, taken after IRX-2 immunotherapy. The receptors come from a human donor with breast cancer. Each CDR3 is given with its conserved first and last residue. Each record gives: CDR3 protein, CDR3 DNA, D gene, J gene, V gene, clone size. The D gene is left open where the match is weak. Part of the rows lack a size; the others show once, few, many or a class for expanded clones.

cdr3_aa: CASSLTGVGIGELFF; cdr3_nt: TGTGCCAGCAGTTTGACAGGGGTGGGCATCGGGGAGCTGTTTTTT; d_call: TRBD1; j_call: TRBJ2-2; v_call: TRBV28; clone_size: once
cdr3_aa: CASSREGREREAFF; cdr3_nt: TGTGCCAGCAGCAGGGAGGGCAGGGAGAGGGAAGCTTTCTTT; d_call: NA; j_call: TRBJ1-1; v_call: TRBV7-9; clone_size: NA
cdr3_aa: CASSLGTVNTGELFF; cdr3_nt: TGCGCCAGCAGCTTGGGGACAGTGAACACCGGGGAGCTGTTTTTT; d_call: NA; j_call: TRBJ2-2; v_call: TRBV5-1; clone_size: NA
cdr3_aa: CASSTGASTLMNTEAFF; cdr3_nt: TGTGCCAGCAGCACAGGGGCGTCGACATTAATGAACACTGAAGCTTTCTTT; d_call: TRBD1; j_call: TRBJ1-1; v_call: TRBV9; clone_size: once
cdr3_aa: CASSLGTGSYEQYF; cdr3_nt: TGTGCCAGCAGCTTAGGGACAGGGAGCTACGAGCAGTACTTC; d_call: TRBD1; j_call: TRBJ2-7; v_call: TRBV7-2; clone_size: NA
cdr3_aa: CASSLLAGVYEQYF; cdr3_nt: TGTGCCAGCAGCCTCCTAGCGGGAGTTTACGAGCAGTACTTC; d_call: TRBD2; j_call: TRBJ2-7; v_call: TRBV7-2; clone_size: NA
cdr3_aa: CATSRGGGQSEKLFF; cdr3_nt: TGTGCCACCAGCAGAGGCGGTGGGCAAAGTGAAAAACTGTTTTTT; d_call: NA; j_call: TRBJ1-4; v_call: TRBV15; clone_size: NA
cdr3_aa: CASSRQKGPYEQYF; cdr3_nt: TGTGCCAGCAGCCGCCAAAAGGGCCCCTACGAGCAGTACTTC; d_call: NA; j_call: TRBJ2-7; v_call: TRBV7-2; clone_size: NA
cdr3_aa: CASSLLDQTGVYEQYF; cdr3_nt: TGTGCCAGCAGTTTATTGGACCAGACAGGAGTCTACGAGCAGTACTTC; d_call: NA; j_call: TRBJ2-7; v_call: TRBV27; clone_size: NA
cdr3_aa: CASSFQPQHF; cdr3_nt: TGTGCCAGCAGCTTCCAGCCCCAGCATTTT; d_call: NA; j_call: TRBJ1-5; v_call: TRBV7-3; clone_size: NA
cdr3_aa: CASSLAGQGMEQYF; cdr3_nt: TGCGCCAGCAGCTTGGCGGGACAGGGGATGGAGCAGTACTTC; d_call: TRBD1; j_call: TRBJ2-7; v_call: TRBV5-1; clone_size: NA
cdr3_aa: CASSASGRNQPQHF; cdr3_nt: TGTGCCAGTAGTGCCTCGGGTCGCAATCAGCCCCAGCATTTT; d_call: NA; j_call: TRBJ1-5; v_call: TRBV19; clone_size: NA
cdr3_aa: CASRGQGLMGEQFF; cdr3_nt: TGTGCCAGTAGGGGACAGGGGTTAATGGGTGAGCAGTTCTTC; d_call: TRBD1; j_call: TRBJ2-1; v_call: TRBV6-5; clone_size: NA
cdr3_aa: CATREGPHNEQFF; cdr3_nt: TGTGCCACCAGGGAGGGACCCCACAATGAGCAGTTCTTC; d_call: NA; j_call: TRBJ2-1; v_call: TRBV15; clone_size: NA
cdr3_aa: CASSQERTALLAFF; cdr3_nt: TGTGCCAGCAGCCAAGAAAGGACGGCCCTTTTAGCTTTCTTT; d_call: NA; j_call: TRBJ1-1; v_call: TRBV14; clone_size: NA
cdr3_aa: CASSQGHGANVLTF; cdr3_nt: TGTGCCAGCAGTCAGGGGCACGGGGCCAACGTCCTGACTTTC; d_call: NA; j_call: TRBJ2-6; v_call: TRBV6-1; clone_size: NA
cdr3_aa: CASSRGPGVGNNEQFF; cdr3_nt: TGCGCCAGCAGCCGCGGGCCAGGGGTCGGGAATAATGAGCAGTTCTTC; d_call: NA; j_call: TRBJ2-1; v_call: TRBV4-3; clone_size: NA
cdr3_aa: CASSFFGDQPQHF; cdr3_nt: TGTGCCAGCAGTTTTTTCGGGGATCAGCCCCAGCATTTT; d_call: NA; j_call: TRBJ1-5; v_call: TRBV28; clone_size: NA
cdr3_aa: CASRLGAYEQYF; cdr3_nt: TGTGCCAGCAGACTGGGGGCCTACGAGCAGTACTTC; d_call: NA; j_call: TRBJ2-7; v_call: TRBV7-3; clone_size: NA
cdr3_aa: CASSRFIQGEHGYTF; cdr3_nt: TGTGCCAGTAGCCGATTTATACAGGGAGAGCATGGCTACACCTTC; d_call: NA; j_call: TRBJ1-2; v_call: TRBV19; clone_size: NA
cdr3_aa: CASSDARVTDTQYF; cdr3_nt: TGTGCCAGCAGTGACGCCAGGGTGACAGATACGCAGTATTTT; d_call: NA; j_call: TRBJ2-3; v_call: TRBV2; clone_size: NA
cdr3_aa: CASRTGAEGGYTF; cdr3_nt: TGTGCCAGCAGAACCGGGGCCGAGGGGGGCTACACCTTC; d_call: NA; j_call: TRBJ1-2; v_call: TRBV6-5; clone_size: NA
cdr3_aa: CASSPGTMDRRGVGYTF; cdr3_nt: TGTGCCAGCTCACCAGGGACCATGGACAGGAGGGGTGTTGGCTACACCTTC; d_call: TRBD1; j_call: TRBJ1-2; v_call: TRBV18; clone_size: NA
cdr3_aa: CASSHPQDSYEQYF; cdr3_nt: TGCGCCAGCAGTCATCCACAGGACTCCTACGAGCAGTACTTC; d_call: NA; j_call: TRBJ2-7; v_call: TRBV23-1; clone_size: NA
cdr3_aa: CASSLFWGAETQYF; cdr3_nt: TGTGCCAGCAGTTTATTTTGGGGGGCGGAGACCCAGTACTTC; d_call: NA; j_call: TRBJ2-5; v_call: TRBV28; clone_size: NA
cdr3_aa: CASSPLLTQYF; cdr3_nt: TGTGCCAGCAGTCCCCTTTTGACGCAGTATTTT; d_call: NA; j_call: TRBJ2-3; v_call: TRBV6-6; clone_size: once
cdr3_aa: CASSLAGTGVSNQPQHF; cdr3_nt: TGTGCCAGCAGCTTAGCCGGGACAGGGGTCAGCAATCAGCCCCAGCATTTT; d_call: TRBD1; j_call: TRBJ1-5; v_call: TRBV7-8; clone_size: NA
cdr3_aa: CASSILDRVGEKLFF; cdr3_nt: TGTGCCAGCAGCATCCTGGACAGAGTGGGAGAAAAACTGTTTTTT; d_call: NA; j_call: TRBJ1-4; v_call: TRBV5-6; clone_size: NA
cdr3_aa: CSGRTGRTGELFF; cdr3_nt: TGCAGCGGAAGGACAGGGCGGACCGGGGAGCTGTTTTTT; d_call: TRBD1; j_call: TRBJ2-2; v_call: TRBV29-1; clone_size: NA
cdr3_aa: CASRVAGGGTQYF; cdr3_nt: TGTGCCAGCAGGGTCGCAGGGGGAGGGACCCAGTACTTC; d_call: NA; j_call: TRBJ2-5; v_call: TRBV6-1; clone_size: NA
cdr3_aa: CASSLLAGGGEQYF; cdr3_nt: TGTGCCAGCAGCTTACTAGCGGGGGGAGGGGAGCAGTACTTC; d_call: TRBD2; j_call: TRBJ2-7; v_call: TRBV7-8; clone_size: NA
cdr3_aa: CASSPLTGGMYEQYF; cdr3_nt: TGTGCCAGCAGCCCGTTGACAGGGGGAATGTACGAGCAGTACTTC; d_call: TRBD1; j_call: TRBJ2-7; v_call: TRBV7-3; clone_size: NA
cdr3_aa: CASSYSIGTVGYTF; cdr3_nt: TGTGCCAGCAGTTACTCGATCGGGACAGTTGGCTACACCTTC; d_call: TRBD1; j_call: TRBJ1-2; v_call: TRBV6-5; clone_size: NA
cdr3_aa: CASSSQGYSGNTIYF; cdr3_nt: TGTGCCAGCAGCTCGCAGGGTTACTCTGGAAACACCATATATTTT; d_call: NA; j_call: TRBJ1-3; v_call: TRBV5-8; clone_size: NA
cdr3_aa: CASSTRRGSTDTQYF; cdr3_nt: TGTGCCAGCAGCACAAGAAGGGGTAGCACAGATACGCAGTATTTT; d_call: NA; j_call: TRBJ2-3; v_call: TRBV7-2; clone_size: once
cdr3_aa: CASSPQTGDYEQYF; cdr3_nt: TGTGCCAGCAGCCCCCAGACAGGGGACTACGAGCAGTACTTC; d_call: TRBD1; j_call: TRBJ2-7; v_call: TRBV7-6; clone_size: NA
cdr3_aa: CASRRQGASGNTIYF; cdr3_nt: TGTGCCAGCAGACGACAGGGGGCAAGTGGAAACACCATATATTTT; d_call: TRBD1; j_call: TRBJ1-3; v_call: TRBV27; clone_size: NA
cdr3_aa: CSATEYTF; cdr3_nt: TGCAGTGCTACAGAGTACACCTTC; d_call: NA; j_call: TRBJ1-2; v_call: TRBV20-1; clone_size: NA
cdr3_aa: CASSQVATANNYGYTF; cdr3_nt: TGCGCCAGCAGCCAAGTAGCGACAGCGAATAACTATGGCTACACCTTC; d_call: NA; j_call: TRBJ1-2; v_call: TRBV4-1; clone_size: NA
cdr3_aa: CASSLGQGARTVSEKLFF; cdr3_nt: TGTGCCAGCAGCCTAGGACAGGGGGCACGTACTGTGTCTGAAAAACTGTTTTTT; d_call: TRBD1; j_call: TRBJ1-4; v_call: TRBV7-2; clone_size: NA
cdr3_aa: CASSSQGFPYEQYF; cdr3_nt: TGTGCCAGCAGTTCCCAGGGGTTTCCCTACGAGCAGTACTTC; d_call: NA; j_call: TRBJ2-7; v_call: TRBV6-5; clone_size: NA
cdr3_aa: CSVEEPRGWAFF; cdr3_nt: TGCAGCGTTGAAGAGCCCAGAGGGTGGGCTTTCTTT; d_call: NA; j_call: TRBJ1-1; v_call: TRBV29-1; clone_size: NA
cdr3_aa: CASSYASGSTLEQYF; cdr3_nt: TGTGCCAGCAGCTACGCAAGCGGGAGCACGCTCGAGCAGTACTTC; d_call: TRBD2; j_call: TRBJ2-7; v_call: TRBV7-2; clone_size: once
cdr3_aa: CASSWRDTFTDTQYF; cdr3_nt: TGCGCCAGCAGCTGGCGGGACACCTTCACAGATACGCAGTATTTT; d_call: NA; j_call: TRBJ2-3; v_call: TRBV5-1; clone_size: NA
cdr3_aa: CASSPSVLIYNEQFF; cdr3_nt: TGTGCCAGCTCACCATCGGTTCTTATATACAATGAGCAGTTCTTC; d_call: NA; j_call: TRBJ2-1; v_call: TRBV18; clone_size: NA
cdr3_aa: CASSRRLAGATDTQYF; cdr3_nt: TGCGCCAGCAGCAGACGACTAGCGGGAGCCACAGATACGCAGTATTTT; d_call: TRBD2; j_call: TRBJ2-3; v_call: TRBV5-1; clone_size: NA
cdr3_aa: CAISSVLVSKDEQFF; cdr3_nt: TGTGCCATCAGCTCTGTCTTGGTGTCTAAGGATGAGCAGTTCTTC; d_call: NA; j_call: TRBJ2-1; v_call: TRBV10-3; clone_size: NA
cdr3_aa: CASSLRTGPDNEQFF; cdr3_nt: TGTGCCAGCAGCTTAAGGACAGGCCCTGACAATGAGCAGTTCTTC; d_call: TRBD1; j_call: TRBJ2-1; v_call: TRBV7-3; clone_size: once
cdr3_aa: CSVGMGQTQYF; cdr3_nt: TGCAGCGTTGGCATGGGGCAGACCCAGTACTTC; d_call: NA; j_call: TRBJ2-5; v_call: TRBV29-1; clone_size: NA
cdr3_aa: CASSQRVRDSSTDTQYF; cdr3_nt: TGTGCCAGCAGCCAAAGGGTCCGGGACAGCAGCACAGATACGCAGTATTTT; d_call: TRBD1; j_call: TRBJ2-3; v_call: TRBV4-2; clone_size: NA
cdr3_aa: CASSPTVSGNTIYF; cdr3_nt: TGTGCCAGCTCACCGACAGTCTCTGGAAACACCATATATTTT; d_call: NA; j_call: TRBJ1-3; v_call: TRBV18; clone_size: once
cdr3_aa: CASGSQGGGELFF; cdr3_nt: TGTGCCAGTGGGTCGCAGGGCGGCGGGGAGCTGTTTTTT; d_call: NA; j_call: TRBJ2-2; v_call: TRBV2; clone_size: NA
cdr3_aa: CASCPGGSSPLHF; cdr3_nt: TGTGCCAGCTGCCCGGGGGGCAGTTCACCCCTCCACTTT; d_call: NA; j_call: TRBJ1-6; v_call: TRBV18; clone_size: few
cdr3_aa: CASSGDWGEKLFF; cdr3_nt: TGCGCCAGCAGTGGCGATTGGGGTGAAAAACTGTTTTTT; d_call: NA; j_call: TRBJ1-4; v_call: TRBV10-1; clone_size: medium-sized
cdr3_aa: CASSPGASNTEAFF; cdr3_nt: TGTGCCAGCTCCCCGGGGGCCTCGAACACTGAAGCTTTCTTT; d_call: NA; j_call: TRBJ1-1; v_call: TRBV7-2; clone_size: NA
cdr3_aa: CASTFSPRGRFTGRGSGANVLTF; cdr3_nt: TGTGCCAGTACCTTTTCCCCCAGGGGCCGTTTTACTGGTCGTGGGTCTGGGGCCAACGTCCTGACTTTC; d_call: NA; j_call: TRBJ2-6; v_call: TRBV19; clone_size: NA